This T cell receptor (beta chain) was recorded in a study of blood T cell repertoires in COVID-19. On the study more broadly: Samples came from the United States, Italy and Spain, spanning acute and convalescent COVID-19. PBMCs, B-cell-depleted T cells, or T cells were the source of the cDNA or gDNA that made up the material.

V lost 2 bases to trimming and J lost 5 bases, with 12 bases between them. CDR3 length: 13 residues. Germline V lookup: CDR1 GTSNPN, CDR2 SVGIG (reference sequence). In the authors' methods: Amplification with reference gene primers provided the estimates of nucleated cell counts. Using immunoSEQ multiplex PCR, the repertoire was profiled, and TCRdb retains in-frame clones only, with some absent. V and J calls and clone size come straight from that table; D and trimming were deduced from the DNA. The table includes about 130,000 clones, about 80% detected once. This clone turned up a few times. The TCR originated in a woman older than 75 with acute or convalescent COVID-19. The sample taken for sequencing was peripheral blood. V gene TRBV30 combines with J gene TRBJ1-1, with TRBD1 as a possible D gene (6 bases). In nucleotides, the CDR3 is TGTGCCTGGAGTAAGGACAGTAGGACTGAAGCTTTCTTT. This codes for CAWSKDSRTEAFF.